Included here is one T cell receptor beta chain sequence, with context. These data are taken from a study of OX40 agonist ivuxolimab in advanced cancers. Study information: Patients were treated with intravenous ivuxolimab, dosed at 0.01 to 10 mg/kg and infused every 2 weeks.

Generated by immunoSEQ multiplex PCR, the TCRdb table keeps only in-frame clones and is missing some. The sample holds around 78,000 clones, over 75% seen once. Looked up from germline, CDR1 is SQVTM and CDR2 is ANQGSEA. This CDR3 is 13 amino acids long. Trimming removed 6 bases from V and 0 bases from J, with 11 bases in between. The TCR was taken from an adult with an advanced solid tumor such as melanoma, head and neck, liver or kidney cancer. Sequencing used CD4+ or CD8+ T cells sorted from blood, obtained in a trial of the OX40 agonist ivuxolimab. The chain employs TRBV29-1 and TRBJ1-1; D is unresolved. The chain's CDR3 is CSVLKNMNTEAFF. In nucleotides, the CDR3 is TGCAGCGTCCTCAAAAACATGAACACTGAAGCTTTCTTT.